This is a list of T cell receptor beta chains from one sample in a study of blood T cell repertoires in COVID-19. Sequenced by immunoSEQ multiplex PCR; TCRdb stores in-frame clones only, minus some. The table shows approximately 240,000 clones, with around four fifths occurring only once. Sequenced input: peripheral blood. The receptors were gathered from an elderly woman with active or convalescent COVID-19. CDR3s include the opening cysteine and the closing phenylalanine or tryptophan. The D gene is left open where the match is weak. Only part of the rows carry a size: once, few, many, or a class if the clone is expanded.

V gene	J gene	D gene	clone size	CDR3 DNA	CDR3 protein
TRBV6-5	TRBJ1-6	-	-	TGTGCCAGCAGTTACGTCGCGGCCTATAATTCACCCCTCCACTTT	CASSYVAAYNSPLHF
TRBV25-1	TRBJ1-3	TRBD1	-	TGTGCCAGCTCCGGACAGGGCGCTGGAAACACCATATATTTT	CASSGQGAGNTIYF
TRBV23-1	TRBJ2-2	TRBD2	-	TGCGCCAGCAGTCAACCCTTTACTAGCGGGGGGGCCGCGGGCACCGGGGAGCTGTTTTTT	CASSQPFTSGGAAGTGELFF
TRBV6-2/TRBV6-3	TRBJ1-3	TRBD1	-	TGTGCCAGCAGTGCTCGACAGGGATCTGGAAACACCATATATTTT	CASSARQGSGNTIYF
TRBV10-3	TRBJ2-7	TRBD2	-	TGTGCCATCAGTGGAAATAGCGGGAGTGACGAGCAGTACTTC	CAISGNSGSDEQYF
TRBV5-4	TRBJ1-1	TRBD1	-	TGTGCCAGCAGCGCCCCCTCGACAGGGGAAGGAGCTTTCTTT	CASSAPSTGEGAFF
TRBV2	TRBJ2-7	TRBD1	-	TGTGCCAGCAGAAAATCCACAGGGGGCTCCTACGAGCAGTACTTC	CASRKSTGGSYEQYF
TRBV18	TRBJ1-3	-	-	TGTGCCAGCTCACCTGCCTCAGGGACTGGAAACACCATATATTTT	CASSPASGTGNTIYF
TRBV19	TRBJ1-2	-	-	TGTGCCAGTAGTTTTCAGGGTTCGATGAATGGCTACACCTTC	CASSFQGSMNGYTF
TRBV5-6	TRBJ1-5	-	-	TGTGCCAGCAGCCAAACAGGGTCCAATCAGCCCCAGCATTTT	CASSQTGSNQPQHF
TRBV19	TRBJ1-5	TRBD1	-	TGTGCCAGTAGTATAGGGGGACAGGGCTTGCAGCCCCAGCATTTT	CASSIGGQGLQPQHF
TRBV7-6	TRBJ2-2	TRBD2	-	TGTGCCAGCAGCATTGGACTAGCGGGGAGCGGGGAGCTGTTTTTT	CASSIGLAGSGELFF
TRBV6-6	TRBJ1-4	TRBD1	-	TGTGCCAGCAGTTCCGGGACAGTCTACGAAAAACTGTTTTTT	CASSSGTVYEKLFF
TRBV7-2	TRBJ2-7	TRBD2	-	TGTGCCAGCAGCCTTGGACTAGCGGGACTCTCCTACGAGCAGTACTTC	CASSLGLAGLSYEQYF
TRBV14	TRBJ1-1	-	-	TGTGCCAGCAGCCTATTCCAGGGTATGGAAGCTTTCTTT	CASSLFQGMEAFF
TRBV5-1	TRBJ1-2	TRBD1	few	TGCGCCAGCAGCCCCGGCTTTGGAGGGGGCGGCCCTAACTATGGCTACACCTTC	CASSPGFGGGGPNYGYTF
TRBV7-6	TRBJ2-5	TRBD2	-	TGTGCCAGCAGCTTAGCGGTGGAGACTAGCGGGACCCAGTACTTC	CASSLAVETSGTQYF
TRBV3-1/TRBV3-2	TRBJ1-5	TRBD1	-	TGTGCCAGCAGTACAGGGGGCGACGGTCAGCCCCAGCATTTT	CASSTGGDGQPQHF
TRBV18	TRBJ2-7	TRBD2	-	TGTGCCAGCTCTCCAAGCGGGAGGCCAAGAGAGCAGTACTTC	CASSPSGRPREQYF
TRBV6-5	TRBJ1-3	-	-	TGTGCCAGTCGGGACACCCGAAACACCATATATTTT	CASRDTRNTIYF
TRBV6-5	TRBJ1-2	TRBD1	-	TGTGCCAGCAGTTACTGGGACAGGGGGCGGGGTGGCTACACCTTC	CASSYWDRGRGGYTF
TRBV4-2	TRBJ2-2	-	-	TGTGCCAGCAGCCGATGGGTGGCGGGCCGGCTAGCGAACACCGGGGAGCTGTTTTTT	CASSRWVAGRLANTGELFF
TRBV19	TRBJ1-5	-	-	TGTGCCAGTAGTACCGGGGGGGGGAGAGGACAGCCCCAGCATTTT	CASSTGGGRGQPQHF
TRBV5-1	TRBJ2-1	-	-	TGCGCCAGCAGCTTGGCCGGGACTTCCCACAATGAGCAGTTCTTC	CASSLAGTSHNEQFF
TRBV27	TRBJ1-2	-	-	TGTGCCAGCAGTTCGACAGCTAACTATGGCTACACCTTC	CASSSTANYGYTF
TRBV28	TRBJ1-2	-	-	TGTGCCAGCATCGGGGGGGTTGGCTACACCTTC	CASIGGVGYTF
TRBV6-2/TRBV6-3	TRBJ2-5	TRBD2	-	TGTGCCAGCAGCCTAGGCCGGGCTAGCGGGGAAGAGACCCAGTACTTC	CASSLGRASGEETQYF
TRBV5-1	TRBJ1-2	-	once	TGCGCCAGCAGCCCCGCACAGGTTCAGTATGGCTACACCTTC	CASSPAQVQYGYTF
TRBV18	TRBJ2-1	TRBD2	-	TGTGCCAGCTCCCCCGTGGGTAGCGGGAGTAATGAGCAGTTCTTC	CASSPVGSGSNEQFF
TRBV5-4	TRBJ2-5	-	-	TGTGCCAGCAGCTCCCCCGCTAGCGAAGAGACCCAGTACTTC	CASSSPASEETQYF
TRBV10-3	TRBJ1-5	-	-	TGTGCCATCAGCGACGAGTTGACAGGTCGAAATCAGCCCCAGCATTTT	CAISDELTGRNQPQHF
TRBV6-5	TRBJ2-7	TRBD2	-	TGTGCCAGCACTACTAGCGGTGGCTCCTACGAGCAGTACTTC	CASTTSGGSYEQYF
TRBV12-3/TRBV12-4	TRBJ1-2	TRBD1	-	TGTGCCAGCAGCCGGGACAGGGTCCATGGCTACACCTTC	CASSRDRVHGYTF
TRBV4-1	TRBJ2-1	-	-	TGCGCCAGCAGCAAAGCAGGGGATGAGCAGTTCTTC	CASSKAGDEQFF
TRBV18	TRBJ1-3	-	-	TGTGCCAGCTCACCAGGCAGGGCTTCTTCTGGAAACACCATATATTTT	CASSPGRASSGNTIYF
TRBV5-1	TRBJ2-2	-	-	TGCGCCAGCAGCTCCCCCAAAAGCATTAACACCGGGGAGCTGTTTTTT	CASSSPKSINTGELFF
TRBV11-3	TRBJ2-7	TRBD2	-	TGTGCCAGCAGCCCCATCGGTACCAGCGGGAGGTTGCTTTACTTC	CASSPIGTSGRLLYF
TRBV11-3	TRBJ2-3	TRBD1	-	TGTGCCAGCAGCTTAAACACAGGGGGTTGGGATACGCAGTATTTT	CASSLNTGGWDTQYF
TRBV10-3	TRBJ2-5	-	-	TGTGCCATCAGTGAAGGGGGAGAGGAGACCCAGTACTTC	CAISEGGEETQYF
TRBV12-3/TRBV12-4	TRBJ1-2	-	-	TGTGCCAGCAGTTTGAACAGTCTCTATGGCTACACCTTC	CASSLNSLYGYTF
TRBV29-1	TRBJ2-1	TRBD2	-	TGCAGCCTCTCGGGAGGGGGGCGCAATGAGCAGTTCTTC	CSLSGGGRNEQFF
TRBV11-1	TRBJ2-6	-	-	TGTGCCAGCAGCTCAGGGGTTTCTGGGGCCAACGTCCTGACTTTC	CASSSGVSGANVLTF
TRBV5-8	TRBJ2-1	TRBD2	-	TGTGCCAGCAGCTTGGGTAGCGGGAGGTTCAATGAGCAGTTCTTC	CASSLGSGRFNEQFF
TRBV18	TRBJ1-2	-	-	TGTGCCAGCTCACCAGTGGTGGGGGCGGGCTACACCTTC	CASSPVVGAGYTF
TRBV29-1	TRBJ1-2	-	-	TGCAGCGTTGTTCAGGGGCCGGTGAGCTATGGCTACACCTTC	CSVVQGPVSYGYTF
TRBV7-3	TRBJ2-3	TRBD2	-	TGTGCCAGCAGCTTAGAAGGTGGACTAGCGGGGGCCAGGGGGCAGTATTTT	CASSLEGGLAGARGQYF
TRBV11-2	TRBJ1-1	-	-	TGTGCCAGCAGCTCTCACCCGGGAAAAGCTTTCTTT	CASSSHPGKAFF
TRBV21-1	TRBJ2-1	-	-	TGTGCCAGGACTAGCGGGGGATGGAATTACAATGAGCAGTTCTTC	CARTSGGWNYNEQFF
TRBV5-4	TRBJ2-5	TRBD1	-	TGTGCCAGCAGCTTGGACGACAGGGCCGCTCCAGAGACCCAGTACTTC	CASSLDDRAAPETQYF
TRBV5-1	TRBJ2-1	TRBD1	-	TGCGCCAGCAGCTTGACTACAGGGGGAAATGAGCAGTTCTTC	CASSLTTGGNEQFF
TRBV7-2	TRBJ1-2	-	once	TGTGCCAGCAGCCATCGGACAACCAACTATGGCTACACCTTC	CASSHRTTNYGYTF
TRBV4-1	TRBJ2-7	-	-	TGCGCCAGCAGCCAAGCGCCGATCCTCGACAGTCCCTACGAGCAGTACTTC	CASSQAPILDSPYEQYF
TRBV18	TRBJ2-3	TRBD1	-	TGTGCCAGCTCACAGGGGGCGCAGGTAGATACGCAGTATTTT	CASSQGAQVDTQYF
TRBV27	TRBJ2-7	TRBD1	-	TGTGCCAGCAGTTTGTTACAGGGGATGGGCGGGCCAGCCTACGAGCAGTACTTC	CASSLLQGMGGPAYEQYF
TRBV6-5	TRBJ2-2	-	few	TGTGCCAGCAGTACACAGGGAGGGACCGGGGAGCTGTTTTTT	CASSTQGGTGELFF